The 26 T cell receptor beta chains given below trace back to one sample, sequenced in a study of OX40 agonist ivuxolimab in advanced cancers. Some clones are missing from TCRdb's copy, which holds only in-frame ones; the method was immunoSEQ multiplex PCR. The table records around 65,000 clones, approximately 89% of them present only once. Sample: CD4+ or CD8+ T cells sorted from blood, taken in a trial of the OX40 agonist ivuxolimab. These TCRs come from an adult with an advanced solid tumor such as melanoma, head and neck, liver or kidney cancer.

This clone was observed once. Other DNA variants within this sample encode the same CDR3. The chain joins TRBV5-1 to TRBJ1-1; 9 bases map to TRBD1. Unmatched junction bases numbered 3, after V lost 2 bases and J lost 4 bases. The CDR3 is 14 amino acids. Germline V gene lookup returns CDR1 SGHRS and CDR2 YFSETQ. The CDR3 DNA follows: TGCGCCAGCAGCTTAGGACAGGGGAGCACTGAAGCTTTCTTT. The encoded protein is CASSLGQGSTEAFF.

The chain is built from TRBV6-5 and TRBJ2-7; 7 bases are a match to TRBD2. This CDR3 is built from 14 residues. Germline V CDR1 and CDR2: MNHEY, SVGAGI. V gave up 3 bases and J gave up 4 bases; unmatched junction bases: 6. As DNA, the CDR3 is TGTGCCAGCAGTTATAGGGGAGGGTTTTACGAGCAGTACTTC. Protein product: CASSYRGGFYEQYF.

The CDR3 DNA sequence: TGTGCCAGCAGTGAAGCTGGAGGGACCCAAGAGACCCAGTACTTC. Its protein product is CASSEAGGTQETQYF. The J gene is TRBJ2-5, the V gene TRBV6-1, with D perhaps TRBD2 (6 bases). Trimming removed 0 bases from V and 1 base from J, with 9 bases in between. This CDR3 contains 15 residues. Germline loops: CDR1 MNHNS, CDR2 SASEGT.

This sequence joins TRBV6-5 and TRBJ1-1; possibly TRBD1 for D (6 bases). The CDR3 loop spans 15 amino acids. Between the trimmed V and J ends, which lost 4 bases and 4 bases, there was a span of 16 bases. The V gene's germline CDR1 is MNHEY and CDR2 SVGAGI. Here the CDR3 DNA reads TGTGCCAGCAGTTCTTACCGGGACATCCCCACTGAAGCTTTCTTT. This gives the protein CASSSYRDIPTEAFF.

The chain has TRBV6-1 and TRBJ1-1; D is possibly TRBD1 (5 bases). Germline V gives CDR1 MNHNS, CDR2 SASEGT. Trimming removed 7 bases at V and 5 bases at J, with 8 bases between. The CDR3 extends over 11 amino acids. Written as DNA, the CDR3 is TGTGCCAGCAATCGGGGGACTGAAGCTTTCTTT. Amino acids: CASNRGTEAFF.

V usage is TRBV7-9 and J usage is TRBJ1-6; a weak D match, TRBD1 (6 bases). The CDR3 contains 14 residues. The V end was cut by 1 base, the J end by 9 bases, with 10 bases between. The germline gives CDR1 SEHNR, CDR2 FQNEAQ (reference sequence). The CDR3 DNA sequence: TGTGCCAGCAGCTTAGAAGGGGGTGGTTCACCCCTCCACTTT. Amino acids: CASSLEGGGSPLHF.

This clone was observed a single time. The chain carries TRBV6-1 and TRBJ1-1; 7 bases map to TRBD1. This CDR3 contains 14 residues. The V gene's germline CDR1 is MNHNS and CDR2 SASEGT. Unmatched junction bases numbered 7, after V lost 3 bases and J lost 6 bases. CDR3 DNA: TGTGCCAGCAGTGATGGCAGGGGGAGGGCTGAAGCTTTCTTT. Protein sequence: CASSDGRGRAEAFF.

The table lists this clone with a count of one. The chain links TRBV5-6 to TRBJ2-7; a possible D gene is TRBD1 (5 bases). The ends were cut back, 0 bases at V and 3 bases at J, with 7 bases in the middle. Per the germline V gene, CDR1 is SGHDT and CDR2 is YYEEEE. This CDR3 contains 13 residues. The CDR3 loop reads CASSLAQGYEQYF. As DNA, the CDR3 is TGTGCCAGCAGCTTGGCCCAGGGCTACGAGCAGTACTTC.

The rearrangement uses TRBV7-9 and TRBJ1-2; a possible D gene is TRBD1 (5 bases). The CDR3 spans 15 residues. V was pared by 5 bases and J by 8 bases, with 21 bases between. Per germline, CDR1 SEHNR and CDR2 FQNEAQ (reference sequence). The CDR3 bases are TGTGCCAGCAGCCCCCTCTCCGGCAGGGAAGGAGGCTACACCTTC. Translated: CASSPLSGREGGYTF.

The gene calls are TRBV6-1 and TRBJ1-5; D is possibly TRBD1 (6 bases). The germline gives CDR1 MNHNS, CDR2 SASEGT. The CDR3 runs to 14 residues. The V end lost 3 bases, the J end lost 3 bases, and 9 bases lay between the germline ends. The DNA for the CDR3 is TGTGCCAGCAGTGATTCAGGGGCCAATCAGCCCCAGCATTTT. Translation gives CASSDSGANQPQHF.

This chain links TRBV2 with TRBJ2-7; D is unclear. The CDR3 has 12 amino acids. Germline V gene data show CDR1 as SNHLY and CDR2 as FYNNEI. V was cut by 8 bases and J by 9 bases, with 17 bases left in between. The CDR3 spells CASDAYLDRQYF. In DNA, the CDR3 is TGTGCCAGCGACGCCTATTTGGATAGGCAGTACTTC.

The chain combines TRBV6-5 with TRBJ2-5, with TRBD2 identical over 7 bases. V lost 3 bases and J lost 4; bases outside the gene matches: 2. Germline loops: CDR1 MNHEY, CDR2 SVGAGI. CDR3 length equals 13 residues. As DNA, the CDR3 is TGTGCCAGCAGTTATGGGGGGGGAGAGACCCAGTACTTC. Protein product: CASSYGGGETQYF.

The gene calls are TRBV2 and TRBJ1-6; perhaps TRBD1 as D (6 bases). With 8 bases removed from V and 1 base from J, the gap between germline ends came to 15 bases. The CDR3 is made up of 16 amino acids. CDR1 is SNHLY and CDR2 is FYNNEI in the germline V gene. CDR3 sequence: CASVDPGESYNSPLHF. Written as DNA, the CDR3 is TGTGCCAGCGTAGACCCAGGGGAATCCTATAATTCACCCCTCCACTTT.

CDR3 in amino acids: CASSPGGSEQFF. In DNA, the CDR3 is TGTGCCAGCTCACCCGGAGGAAGTGAGCAGTTCTTC. The V gene is TRBV18, the J gene TRBJ2-1; D is possibly TRBD2 (5 bases). Germline CDR1 and CDR2: KGHSH and LQKENI. Trimming cost V 3 bases and J 9 bases, with 9 bases left between them. There are 12 residues in the CDR3.

The J gene is TRBJ1-1, the V gene TRBV5-4; D call uncertain. The CDR3 is made up of 11 amino acids. The germline V gene encodes CDR1 SGHNT and CDR2 YYREEE (reference sequence). Deletions cut 0 bases from V and 7 bases from J, with 4 bases between. The chain's CDR3 is CASSLGIEAFF. Written as DNA, the CDR3 is TGTGCCAGCAGCTTGGGCATTGAAGCTTTCTTT.

The rearrangement links TRBV11-2 to TRBJ2-3; D tentatively reads TRBD1 or TRBD2 (6 bases each). The germline CDR1 and CDR2 sequences are SGHAT and FQNNGV. The CDR3 length is 14 residues. V shed 2 bases and J shed 4 bases, with 10 bases lying between them. Written as DNA, the CDR3 is TGTGCCAGCAGCTTAACTGGGGGGCCAGATACGCAGTATTTT. Translating it yields CASSLTGGPDTQYF.

This clone occurred a few times. The chain links TRBV27 to TRBJ1-1, with a tentative D call TRBD1 (5 bases). Germline CDR1 reads MNHEY; CDR2 reads SMNVEV (reference sequence). V dropped 2 bases and J dropped 5 bases, with 9 bases sitting between them. This CDR3 has 13 amino acids. CDR3 bases: TGTGCCAGCAGTTTAAATTCAGGGACTGAAGCTTTCTTT. It encodes CASSLNSGTEAFF.

The chain combines TRBV7-9 with TRBJ1-1, with D unresolved. CDR1 and CDR2 (germline): SEHNR, FQNEAQ (reference sequence). V was pared by 5 bases and J by 4 bases, with 5 bases between. The CDR3 is made up of 11 amino acids. The CDR3 coding sequence is TGTGCCAGCAGCCCTGGCACTGAAGCTTTCTTT. Encoded protein: CASSPGTEAFF.

The chain is built from TRBV6-1 and TRBJ2-7; 7 bases line up with TRBD2. In germline, CDR1 is MNHNS, CDR2 SASEGT. CDR3 length equals 14 residues. V was clipped by 4 bases and J by 2 bases; unmatched bases: 5. The CDR3 reads CASSAREGAYEQYF. The CDR3 DNA is TGTGCCAGCAGTGCCAGGGAGGGAGCCTACGAGCAGTACTTC.

The chain employs TRBV4-1 and TRBJ2-5; D uncertain. This CDR3 is built from 14 residues. V was trimmed by 3 bases and J by 5 bases, leaving 13 bases between them. Germline loops: CDR1 MGHRA, CDR2 YSYEKL. CDR3: CASSQTRALETQYF. DNA for the CDR3: TGCGCCAGCAGCCAGACCCGGGCTTTGGAGACCCAGTACTTC.

The chain carries TRBV4-1 and TRBJ1-1; D perhaps matches TRBD1 (5 bases). Trimming cost V 1 base and J 6 bases, with 12 bases left between them. Germline values: CDR1 MGHRA, CDR2 YSYEKL. This CDR3 region has 14 residues. The CDR3 DNA reads TGCGCCAGCAGCCAAGTTGGGGGAGAATCTGAAGCTTTCTTT. This sequence encodes CASSQVGGESEAFF.

This chain uses TRBV7-9 with TRBJ2-4; TRBD2 agrees at 8 bases. There are 15 residues in the CDR3. Trimming removed 4 bases from V and 1 base from J; junction bases left unmatched: 3. The germline gives CDR1 SEHNR, CDR2 FQNEAQ (reference sequence). CDR3 sequence reads: CASSSGGDAKNIQYF. CDR3 in DNA: TGTGCCAGCAGCTCCGGGGGGGACGCCAAAAACATTCAGTACTTC. Together with reference TRBV7-9 and TRBJ2-4, the CDR3 gives the full variable domain: DTGVSQNPRHKITKRGQNVTFRCDPISEHNRLYWYRQTLGQGPEFLTYFQNEAQLEKSRLLSDRFSAERPKGSFSTLEIQRTEQGDSAMYLCASSSGGDAKNIQYFGAGTRLSVL.

The rearrangement uses TRBV27 and TRBJ2-7; TRBD1 matches at 8 bases. CDR1 is MNHEY, CDR2 SMNVEV, per germline (reference sequence). The CDR3 sequence is 13 residues long. Losses at the gene ends were 3 bases for V and 4 bases for J; bases not matched to a gene: 2. The CDR3, as DNA: TGTGCCAGCAGTTTGGGACAGGAGTACGAGCAGTACTTC. It encodes CASSLGQEYEQYF.

The rearrangement uses TRBV7-9 and TRBJ1-2, with TRBD1 matching over 8 bases. With 1 base clipped from V and 3 bases from J, the junction kept 4 bases outside the gene matches. Germline values: CDR1 SEHNR, CDR2 FQNEAQ (reference sequence). The CDR3 length is 15 residues. The CDR3, as DNA: TGTGCCAGCAGCTTAGGAGACAGGGGAGACTATGGCTACACCTTC. Protein product: CASSLGDRGDYGYTF.

The J gene is TRBJ2-3, the V gene TRBV19, with D maybe TRBD2 (6 bases). Germline V gene data show CDR1 as LNHDA and CDR2 as SQIVND (reference sequence). The length of the CDR3 is 15 residues. The V end was cut by 5 bases, the J end by 1 base, with 13 bases between. The CDR3 sequence: CASSPRGSRTDTQYF. The CDR3 region has the DNA TGTGCCAGTAGTCCTCGGGGGAGTCGCACAGATACGCAGTATTTT.

The chain carries TRBV27 and TRBJ1-1, with D possibly matching TRBD1 (6 bases). The germline CDR1 and CDR2 sequences are MNHEY and SMNVEV (reference sequence). CDR3 length: 14 amino acids. V lost 3 bases and J 0 bases, leaving 8 bases between the germline ends. The CDR3 DNA is TGTGCCAGCAGTTTGCAGGGGTTGAACACTGAAGCTTTCTTT. This codes for CASSLQGLNTEAFF.